These T cell receptor beta chains were read from a single sample in a study of cytotoxic CD8 clonotypes in ibrutinib-treated CLL. Produced via immunoSEQ multiplex PCR; TCRdb's table is partial and in-frame only. The repertoire holds some 16,000 clones, 68% seen once, with about a sixth in the top ten. The specimen comprised PBMCs, sampled before ibrutinib treatment. Receptors originate from a human donor with chronic lymphocytic leukemia. Both conserved end residues are part of each CDR3. Fields, in order: CDR3 length, D gene, J gene, clone size, V gene, CDR3 DNA, CDR3 protein. D genes are given only for firm matches. Rows may omit the clone size; those that give it use once, few, many or a size class.

cdr3_length: 15; d_call: TRBD1; j_call: TRBJ1-4; clone_size: NA; v_call: TRBV9; cdr3_nt: TGTGCCAGCAGCGTAGCAGGGGGTATCGGTGAAAAACTGTTTTTT; cdr3_aa: CASSVAGGIGEKLFF
cdr3_length: 15; d_call: TRBD1; j_call: TRBJ1-6; clone_size: NA; v_call: TRBV28; cdr3_nt: TGTGCCAGCAGTACTCTAGGGACAGTCAATTCACCCCTCCACTTT; cdr3_aa: CASSTLGTVNSPLHF
cdr3_length: 15; d_call: TRBD1; j_call: TRBJ1-1; clone_size: NA; v_call: TRBV19; cdr3_nt: TGTGCCAGTTCCCACTCCGGGACAGAGAACACTGAAGTTTTCTTT; cdr3_aa: CASSHSGTENTEVFF
cdr3_length: 15; d_call: NA; j_call: TRBJ2-7; clone_size: NA; v_call: TRBV27; cdr3_nt: TGTGCCAGCAGTGCACCTTTCCGGGGGCTCAACGAGCAGTACTTC; cdr3_aa: CASSAPFRGLNEQYF
cdr3_length: 16; d_call: TRBD1; j_call: TRBJ2-7; clone_size: NA; v_call: TRBV4-3; cdr3_nt: TGCGCCAGCAGCCTAACGACCGGGACAGGGGGTTACGAGCAGTACTTC; cdr3_aa: CASSLTTGTGGYEQYF
cdr3_length: 15; d_call: NA; j_call: TRBJ2-7; clone_size: NA; v_call: TRBV11-3; cdr3_nt: TGTGCCAGCAGCCCGGGGGCGGTATCTAGATACGAGCAGTACTTC; cdr3_aa: CASSPGAVSRYEQYF
cdr3_length: 14; d_call: NA; j_call: TRBJ1-3; clone_size: few; v_call: TRBV5-1; cdr3_nt: TGCGCCAGCAGCCCAGGGACACCCGGAAACACCATATATTTT; cdr3_aa: CASSPGTPGNTIYF
cdr3_length: 14; d_call: NA; j_call: TRBJ2-6; clone_size: NA; v_call: TRBV5-4; cdr3_nt: TGTGCCAGCAGCTTAGACTCTGGGGCCAACGTCCTGACTTTC; cdr3_aa: CASSLDSGANVLTF
cdr3_length: 12; d_call: NA; j_call: TRBJ2-1; clone_size: NA; v_call: TRBV30; cdr3_nt: TGTGCCTGGAGTCACGGAAACAATGAGCAGTTCTTC; cdr3_aa: CAWSHGNNEQFF
cdr3_length: 14; d_call: NA; j_call: TRBJ2-1; clone_size: few; v_call: TRBV10-2; cdr3_nt: TGCGCCAGCAGCCACAAGACCAGCCCCTACGAGCAGTTCTTC; cdr3_aa: CASSHKTSPYEQFF
cdr3_length: 15; d_call: TRBD1; j_call: TRBJ1-5; clone_size: NA; v_call: TRBV5-6; cdr3_nt: TGTGCCAGCAGCGTCGGGACAGTCGGCAATCAGCCCCAGCATTTT; cdr3_aa: CASSVGTVGNQPQHF
cdr3_length: 11; d_call: NA; j_call: TRBJ2-5; clone_size: NA; v_call: TRBV7-9; cdr3_nt: TGTGCCAGCAGCCCTACAGAGACCCAGTACTTC; cdr3_aa: CASSPTETQYF